The source of this TCR beta chain is a study of post-analysis software for immune sequencing data (dated by TCRdb to between 2014 and 2017). For the wider study: Disease courses on record covered relapsing-remitting, secondary progressive and progressive-relapsing multiple sclerosis, though some patients had no subtype annotation. Patient repertoires were compared against roughly 12 previously published healthy control repertoires from donors aged roughly 6 to 27 years. A subset of samples was prepared in parallel using single-end sample barcoding, then pooled and co-amplified after Illumina adapter ligation. Results and caveats for the whole study, not just this receptor: The multiple sclerosis patient group was slightly younger than the control group. Normalized Chao1 diversity was significantly lower in multiple sclerosis patients than controls, suggesting substantial peripheral T-cell clonal expansion. Direct clustering with F measure revealed strong co-clustering of samples prepared in the same batch, which led to a batch-effect correction. Significantly higher frequencies in patients than in controls were found for about five TRBV segments, including TRBV5-6, TRBV5-1 and TRBV20-1.

Receptors were amplified or captured by PCR. The reads were generated on an Illumina HiSeq 2500. To reduce PCR and sequencing biases, unique molecular identifiers were built into the TCR beta cDNA libraries. Some 500,000 cDNA molecules were obtained for every 1 to 10 million input T cells, so each molecule roughly corresponded to one T cell. The same protocol used for the earlier healthy control dataset was applied to prepare and sequence the patient libraries. Within a given batch, samples were prepared together, multiplexed and sequenced on the same HiSeq lane. As for how the authors treated the data: MIGEC handled the raw barcoded reads, throwing out single-read molecular identifier groups before consensus assembly and CDR3 extraction. VDJtools was used for post-analysis of the clonotype tables, with diversity normalized by down-sampling every dataset to the smallest sample size. Repertoire overlap clustering matched CDR3 amino acid but not nucleotide sequences to correct batch-related cross-sample contamination. The public reads were reanalyzed by TCRdb: fastp trimming at Q25, MiXCR alignment, in-frame beta chains only. Entries that share a CDR3 protein sequence are merged under the most common genes and DNA. It is TCRdb's table, rather than the study itself, that gives the V and J calls and clone size. The sample profile shows a few hundred thousand distinct CDR3 sequences; roughly 35% of them were found once. The top ten clonotypes cover around an eighth of the sample.

To demonstrate the VDJtools post-analysis software, TCR beta repertoires were profiled from the peripheral blood of about 13 young patients with multiple sclerosis. Multiple sclerosis patients were children and adolescents aged roughly 6 to 17 years. In the germline V gene, CDR1 corresponds to ENHRY and CDR2 to SYGVKD. The CDR3 sequence holds 15 residues, the cysteine and phenylalanine included. Of the read, only the CDR3 DNA is kept; its 45 bases are in frame from base 1. At the junction V is shortened by 0 bases and J by 5 bases, with 13 bases in between. This clonotype was found many times. Its antigen specificity is not known. Base qualities were left out, and no much larger clone turns up one base away.

Sequenced sample: blood. The receptor was derived from a girl aged 10-17 years with multiple sclerosis. The chain links TRBV10-3 with TRBJ2-5; the D gene is perhaps TRBD1, on 6 matching bases. The sequenced DNA: TGTGCCATCAGTGAGTCCCCGGGACATCAGGAGACCCAGTACTTC. The encoded protein is CAISESPGHQETQYF.